This T cell receptor beta chain was sequenced in a study of T cell responses to AZD1222 COVID-19 vaccine (dated by TCRdb to the early 2020s). About the study as a whole: AZD1222 recipients with second doses at about 4 weeks or about 12 weeks were pooled, because spike-specific TCR depth and breadth did not differ between schedules. A total of 240 or so trial participants underwent TCR sequencing, of whom 200 to 220 had received two doses of AZD1222 and some 25 had received two doses of the MenACWY control vaccine. Trial participants were enrolled by age into 18-55, 56-69 and 70-plus year subgroups, with roughly 150, 30 and 60 TCR-sequenced participants respectively. Study-wide conclusions, independent of this receptor: Participants were mostly white British, with more females than males. The authors suggested clonal diversity may have been underestimated. Vaccine-associated CD4 TCRs spanned the whole spike protein, with dominant responses in regions 160-218 and 743-854. After two AZD1222 doses, spike-specific TCR breadth and depth were significantly higher than at day 0 and than in MenACWY recipients. Because no day 14 peak-response samples were available, the repertoires could be characterized only after the peak T cell response. Epitopes outside the regions mutated in the B.1.351 and B.1.1.7 variants were reportedly recognized by nearly half of the unique spike-specific TCRs. Conclusions about previously exposed vaccinees were limited because only five to seven AZD1222 recipients were SARS-CoV-2 seropositive at baseline. In the small 56-69-year group, the increase in depth fell short of significance, most likely because of low power.

The CDR3 regions of human TCRbeta chains were subjected to immunosequencing. Processing in the source paper ran as follows. Repertoire TCRs were matched against a reference library of SARS-CoV-2-specific TCRs generated with the MIRA antigen-specificity platform. Breadth was defined as the fraction of unique TCRs that were SARS-CoV-2-associated. Depth was defined as the fraction of total T cells that were SARS-CoV-2-associated. Using the MIRA data, each spike-specific TCR was assigned both to the spike region to which the TCR was reactive and to a CD4 or CD8 class. Log10-transformed breadth and depth values were compared by one-way ANOVA with Sidak's multiple comparisons tests. TCRdb stores this immuneACCESS table with in-frame sequences only. Part of the clones is absent; in the studies checked, under half of the shortfall reflects unresolved V genes, and no reason is known for the rest. Clone size and the V and J calls come from that table; the DNA yielded D and trimming. The sample contains roughly 93,000 clones, approximately 86% of them found a single time. Of the sample, roughly 6.3% is held by the ten largest clones.

According to the study, the label for this sample's time point signals: baseline before first vaccination. Vaccinee samples were obtained from the UK trials COV001 and COV002, which included a single-blind randomized controlled phase 2/3 trial of AZD1222 (ChAdOx1 nCoV-19) in healthy adults. For TCRbeta chain sequencing, PBMC samples were collected from trial participants at day 0 and at day 28 after the second dose. Per the germline V gene, MNHEY is the CDR1 and SVGAGI is the CDR2. At the junction V is shortened by 2 bases and J by 16 bases, with 14 bases in between. From its cysteine to its phenylalanine, the CDR3 spans 12 amino acids. Solely the CDR3 DNA is kept, with 36 bases framed from the first base. This clone was seen only once. Its recognized antigen is unknown. No much larger clone is present one base from it, and per-base qualities are unavailable.

The V gene is TRBV6-5 and the J gene is TRBJ1-4; the D gene is possibly TRBD1, with 5 bases matching. The sequence was collected from an adult in good health. Source: peripheral blood, taken on day 0 of AZD1222 vaccination. The sequenced DNA: TGTGCCAGCAGTTACGTTAAGGGGAGGGGGTTTTTT. Translated, it gives CASSYVKGRGFF.